These T cell receptor beta chains were read from a single sample in a study of blood T cell repertoires in COVID-19. Generated by immunoSEQ multiplex PCR, the TCRdb table keeps only in-frame clones and is missing some. The sample lists 200,000 to 250,000 clones; around 80% were seen once. Material for sequencing was peripheral blood. These TCRs come from a man aged 45-65 years with active or convalescent COVID-19. Both conserved end residues are part of each CDR3. D genes are given only for firm matches. Size is omitted from some rows. Given values are once, few, many or a class for expanded clones.

D	size	V	J	DNA	CDR3
-	-	TRBV13	TRBJ2-2	TGTGCCAGCAGCTTAGGTTGGGGGGCCGGGGAGCTGTTTTTT	CASSLGWGAGELFF
-	few	TRBV19	TRBJ1-5	TGTGCCAGTAGTATTTTAACAGGGTCCCAGCCCCAGCATTTT	CASSILTGSQPQHF
-	-	TRBV19	TRBJ1-2	TGTGCCAGTAGTATAGTCGCAGAAGCTAACTATGGCTACACCTTC	CASSIVAEANYGYTF
-	-	TRBV11-3	TRBJ2-2	TGTGCCAGCAGCTTTCTCCCTACTACGAACACCGGGGAGCTGTTTTTT	CASSFLPTTNTGELFF
-	few	TRBV18	TRBJ1-4	TGTGCCAGCTCACCGCGGGGATCAAGGGGAACTAATGAAAAACTGTTTTTT	CASSPRGSRGTNEKLFF
TRBD1	-	TRBV29-1	TRBJ2-5	TGCAGCGTTGATGGGGGACAGGGACAAGAGACCCAGTACTTC	CSVDGGQGQETQYF
-	-	TRBV7-9	TRBJ2-7	TGTGCCAGCAGCGCGGACTACGAGCAGTACTTC	CASSADYEQYF
-	-	TRBV12-5	TRBJ1-1	TGTGCTAGTGGTTTGGACCTCGGCGGCTCCACTGAAGCTTTCTTT	CASGLDLGGSTEAFF
TRBD1	once	TRBV15	TRBJ2-1	TGTGCCACCAGCAGAGCCTTGACAGGGGACGGGGGAGATGAGCAGTTCTTC	CATSRALTGDGGDEQFF
-	-	TRBV5-4	TRBJ2-1	TGTGCCAGCAGCTTGGAGGCGGGAATCCGGGGTGAGCAGTTCTTC	CASSLEAGIRGEQFF
TRBD1	few	TRBV7-8	TRBJ1-5	TGTGCCAGCAGCCCAGAGAGTCGGCAGGGGGCCCATCAGCCCCAGCATTTT	CASSPESRQGAHQPQHF
TRBD1	-	TRBV28	TRBJ1-4	TGTGCCAGCAGTAATTATCCGGGACAGGGAATTGAAAAACTGTTTTTT	CASSNYPGQGIEKLFF
-	once	TRBV5-6	TRBJ1-1	TGTGCCAGCAGCTTTTCCAGTGAAGCTTTCTTT	CASSFSSEAFF
TRBD1	-	TRBV19	TRBJ2-2	TGTGCCAGTAGTTCTCCCGGGACAGGGAGGGAGAACACCGGGGAGCTGTTTTTT	CASSSPGTGRENTGELFF
TRBD2	-	TRBV6-1	TRBJ2-5	TGTGCCAGCAGTGAAAGGGAGCGGGGGGAAGAGACCCAGTACTTC	CASSERERGEETQYF
TRBD1	-	TRBV30	TRBJ1-2	TGTGCCAGACCGGACGGGACAGGGTATGGCTACACCTTC	CARPDGTGYGYTF
-	-	TRBV5-6	TRBJ1-6	TGTGCCAGCAGCTTGCCCACCGAGTTGACCCTCCACTTT	CASSLPTELTLHF
-	-	TRBV28	TRBJ1-6	TGTGCCAGCAGTGACCCCCCTCCTTTAACAGGGTTCGGGAATTCACCCCTCCACTTT	CASSDPPPLTGFGNSPLHF
-	-	TRBV30	TRBJ1-1	TGTGCTCAAAGCGGGTTTACGGGCACTGAAGCTTTCTTT	CAQSGFTGTEAFF
-	-	TRBV6-1	TRBJ1-2	TGTGCCAGCAGTGAAGGACCAGGGATCGAGGGCTACACCTTC	CASSEGPGIEGYTF
TRBD2	-	TRBV5-6	TRBJ2-2	TGTGCCAGCAGCTTTCCTAGCGGGGGGCCAGGCACCGGGGAGCTGTTTTTT	CASSFPSGGPGTGELFF
-	-	TRBV5-5	TRBJ2-3	TGTGCCAGCAGCTTGAAGATTGCGGTATCGCAGTATTTT	CASSLKIAVSQYF
-	-	TRBV5-1	TRBJ2-7	TGCGCCAGCACCTGGGGCGATCGTTCCCACGAGCAGTACTTC	CASTWGDRSHEQYF
-	-	TRBV21-1	TRBJ1-3	TGTGCCAGCAGCGAAGGGGAGAACCGACCCTCTGGAAACACCATATATTTT	CASSEGENRPSGNTIYF
-	-	TRBV6-4	TRBJ1-5	TGTGCCAGCAGTCTAACCTCCAATCAGCCCCAGCATTTT	CASSLTSNQPQHF
TRBD2	-	TRBV6-4	TRBJ2-1	TGTGCCAGCAGTGAACTAGCGGGATACAATGAGCAGTTCTTC	CASSELAGYNEQFF
TRBD1	-	TRBV4-3	TRBJ1-4	TGCGCCAGCAGCCAAGGGCAGGGGGATGAAAAACTGTTTTTT	CASSQGQGDEKLFF
TRBD1	few	TRBV5-4	TRBJ1-2	TGTGCCAGCAGCGCTCGGGACAGGGGTCATTATGGCTACACCTTC	CASSARDRGHYGYTF
TRBD2	-	TRBV5-1	TRBJ2-7	TGCGCCAGCAAGCCGGGACTAGCGGGAGGGACCTACGAGCAGTACTTC	CASKPGLAGGTYEQYF
TRBD1	-	TRBV9	TRBJ1-2	TGTGCCAGCAGCCTAACAGCCGGACAGGGGGCCGATGGCTACACCTTC	CASSLTAGQGADGYTF
-	-	TRBV6-5	TRBJ1-2	TGTGCCAGCAGCCGGGGGGGGGCTTATGGCTACACCTTC	CASSRGGAYGYTF
-	-	TRBV5-8	TRBJ2-1	TGTGCCAGCAGCTTGGGACCTATCGGAGGTGAGCAGTTCTTC	CASSLGPIGGEQFF
-	-	TRBV19	TRBJ2-1	TGTGCCAGTATAGGACAGAAGCAGTTCTTC	CASIGQKQFF
-	-	TRBV6-2/TRBV6-3	TRBJ1-1	TGTGCCAGCAACCCTGGGCCGTTGACTGAAGCTTTCTTT	CASNPGPLTEAFF
TRBD1	-	TRBV5-4	TRBJ1-1	TGTGCCAGCAGCCATATATACAGGGGGCCCACTGAAGCTTTCTTT	CASSHIYRGPTEAFF
-	-	TRBV5-1	TRBJ2-5	TGCGCCAGCAGCTTGGGTGGGGGCCGGGAGACCCAGTACTTC	CASSLGGGRETQYF
TRBD1	-	TRBV20-1	TRBJ1-2	TGCAGTGCTAGTTCGGACAGGGGCCATGGTGGCTACACCTTC	CSASSDRGHGGYTF
-	-	TRBV24-1	TRBJ1-5	TGTGCCACCAGTGATTCTGGGGGGGCACTTAGCAATCAGCCCCAGCATTTT	CATSDSGGALSNQPQHF
TRBD2	-	TRBV19	TRBJ2-2	TGTGCCAGTGGTGCGCTAGCGGGGGGGCCGGGCACCGGGGAGCTGTTTTTT	CASGALAGGPGTGELFF
TRBD1	-	TRBV30	TRBJ2-7	TGTGCCTGGAGTGTCCGGGACAGGGGGCGAGGCGAGCAGTACTTC	CAWSVRDRGRGEQYF
TRBD1	-	TRBV19	TRBJ2-5	TGTGCCAGTAGTATTACCGGGACAGGGGTAGGGACCCAGTACTTC	CASSITGTGVGTQYF
TRBD2	-	TRBV2	TRBJ2-4	TGTGCCAGCACCGACCCCCTTCTCTCGGGAGGGGACATTCAGTACTTC	CASTDPLLSGGDIQYF
-	-	TRBV19	TRBJ2-3	TGTGCCAGTAGTATAGACTATAACACAGATACGCAGTATTTT	CASSIDYNTDTQYF
-	-	TRBV6-5	TRBJ2-3	TGTGCCAGCAGGAGGGATGGGAGCACAGATACGCAGTATTTT	CASRRDGSTDTQYF
TRBD2	-	TRBV5-4	TRBJ2-7	TGTGCCAGTACCCCCCGGGGGGGGGACGAGCAGTACTTC	CASTPRGGDEQYF
-	-	TRBV4-1	TRBJ1-6	TGCGCCAGCAGCCAGGACAGCACTAATTCACCCCTCCACTTT	CASSQDSTNSPLHF
TRBD2	-	TRBV14	TRBJ2-7	TGTGCCAGCAGCCAACGGACTAGCGGTTCATGGGGCTACGAGCAGTACTTC	CASSQRTSGSWGYEQYF
TRBD1	few	TRBV27	TRBJ2-7	TGTGCCAGCACCAAACGCCGGGACAGCTCCTACGAGCAGTACTTC	CASTKRRDSSYEQYF
TRBD2	-	TRBV5-8	TRBJ2-1	TGTGCCAGCAGCAAGCTTGGACTAGCGGGGGGGCTCGGCAATGAGCAGTTCTTC	CASSKLGLAGGLGNEQFF
-	-	TRBV7-8	TRBJ1-2	TGTGCCAGCAGCTTAGCAGGCAGGGTATTTGCCTATGGCTACACCTTC	CASSLAGRVFAYGYTF
-	-	TRBV29-1	TRBJ1-1	TGCAGAGGGGCAGGGTTGAACACTGAAGCTTTCTTT	CRGAGLNTEAFF
-	-	TRBV11-2	TRBJ1-6	TGTGCCAGCAGCTTAGTGTCACAGGCCCTCCACTTT	CASSLVSQALHF
-	-	TRBV6-2/TRBV6-3	TRBJ1-2	TGTGCCAGCAGTCTCGCGTCCTATGGCTACACCTTC	CASSLASYGYTF
-	-	TRBV30	TRBJ1-1	TGTGCCTGGAGTTTTGGTGGGGGGGATCCTGAAGCTTTCTTT	CAWSFGGGDPEAFF
-	-	TRBV29-1	TRBJ1-1	TGCAGCGTTGAAGGTGGGCAGCCGGCATACGGTGAAGCTTTCTTT	CSVEGGQPAYGEAFF
-	-	TRBV5-6	TRBJ1-2	TGTGCCAGCAGCTTGGGCCGGGGAGGTCACTATGGCTACACCTTC	CASSLGRGGHYGYTF
TRBD2	-	TRBV5-1	TRBJ2-7	TGCGCCAGCAGCCTGGGACTAGCTGGCGAGCAGTACTTC	CASSLGLAGEQYF